This T cell receptor beta chain comes out of a study of OX40 agonist ivuxolimab in advanced cancers. This table comes from immunoSEQ multiplex PCR, and its TCRdb copy is limited to in-frame clones, with some not included. The table includes 55,000 to 70,000 clones, around four fifths detected once. The CDR3 covers 12 residues. This clone has more than one count but fewer than ten. Blood was sampled at baseline, cycle 4 day 1, and cycle 7 day 1. The receptor's source is an adult with an advanced solid tumor such as melanoma, head and neck, liver or kidney cancer. The sample was CD4+ or CD8+ T cells sorted from blood, taken in a trial of the OX40 agonist ivuxolimab. V is TRBV21-1 and J is TRBJ2-5. TRBV21-1 corresponds to a pseudogene. CDR3 coding DNA: TGTGCCAGCAGCAGGGGGGCAGAGACCCAGTACTTC. Its translation: CASSRGAETQYF.